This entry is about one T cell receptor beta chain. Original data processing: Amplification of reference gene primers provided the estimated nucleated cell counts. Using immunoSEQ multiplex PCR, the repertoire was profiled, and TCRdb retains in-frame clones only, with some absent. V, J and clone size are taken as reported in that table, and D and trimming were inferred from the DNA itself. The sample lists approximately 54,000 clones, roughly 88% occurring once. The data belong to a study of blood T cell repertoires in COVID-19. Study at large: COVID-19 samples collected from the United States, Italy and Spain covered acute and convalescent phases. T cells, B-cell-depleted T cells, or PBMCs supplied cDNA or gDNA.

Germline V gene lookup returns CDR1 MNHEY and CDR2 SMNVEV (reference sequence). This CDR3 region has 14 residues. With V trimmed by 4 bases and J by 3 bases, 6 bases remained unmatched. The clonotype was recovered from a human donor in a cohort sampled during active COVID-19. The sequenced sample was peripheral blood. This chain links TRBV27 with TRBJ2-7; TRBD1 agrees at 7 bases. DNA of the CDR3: TGTGCCAGCAGTTACAGGGGATATGGCTACGAGCAGTACTTC. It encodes CASSYRGYGYEQYF.